This note documents a single TCR beta chain sequence. Its target is not known. This sample is drawn from a study of OX40 agonist ivuxolimab in advanced cancers. Study background: Ivuxolimab is a fully human IgG2 antibody that activates OX40 (CD134). Patients with prior anti-PD-1, anti-PD-L1 or anti-CTLA-4 therapy were eligible; 35% to 50% had some.

The CDR3 has 14 amino acids. Germline CDR1 and CDR2: SGDLS and YYNGEE. The J segment lost 6 bases and the V segment lost 5 bases, leaving 10 bases of the junction unmatched. Sequenced by immunoSEQ multiplex PCR; TCRdb stores in-frame clones only, minus some. The repertoire consists of about 70,000 clones, with approximately 92% occurring once and the leading ten covering 11%. General study results and limits: The mean number of expanded clones was higher in CD8+ T cells than in CD4+. There were also nonresponders showing low normalized T-cell clonal expansion.

Sample: CD4+ or CD8+ T cells sorted from blood, taken in a trial of the OX40 agonist ivuxolimab. This TCR came from an adult with an advanced solid tumor such as melanoma, head and neck, liver or kidney cancer. This chain joins TRBV9 and TRBJ1-2; TRBD1 aligns across 7 bases. CDR3 in DNA: TGTGCCAGCAGGTCGGCGACAGGGAGGGATGGCTACACCTTC. As protein: CASRSATGRDGYTF.